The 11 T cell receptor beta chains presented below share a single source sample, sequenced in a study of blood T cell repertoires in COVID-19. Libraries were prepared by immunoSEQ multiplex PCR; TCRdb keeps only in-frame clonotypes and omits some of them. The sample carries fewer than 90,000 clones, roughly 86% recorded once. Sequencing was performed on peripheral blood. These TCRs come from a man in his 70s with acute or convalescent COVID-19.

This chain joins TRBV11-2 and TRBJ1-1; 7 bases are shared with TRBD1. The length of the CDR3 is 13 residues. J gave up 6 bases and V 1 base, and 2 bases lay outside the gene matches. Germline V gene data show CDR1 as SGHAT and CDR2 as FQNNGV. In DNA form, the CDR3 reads TGTGCCAGCAGCTTAGGAACAGGGGCTGAAGCTTTCTTT. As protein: CASSLGTGAEAFF.

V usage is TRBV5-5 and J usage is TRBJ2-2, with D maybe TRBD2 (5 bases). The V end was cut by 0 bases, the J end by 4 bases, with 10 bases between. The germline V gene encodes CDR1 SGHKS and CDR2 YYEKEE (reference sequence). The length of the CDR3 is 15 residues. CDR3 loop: CASSLVGSSTGELFF. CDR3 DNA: TGTGCCAGCAGCTTGGTGGGGAGTTCCACCGGGGAGCTGTTTTTT.

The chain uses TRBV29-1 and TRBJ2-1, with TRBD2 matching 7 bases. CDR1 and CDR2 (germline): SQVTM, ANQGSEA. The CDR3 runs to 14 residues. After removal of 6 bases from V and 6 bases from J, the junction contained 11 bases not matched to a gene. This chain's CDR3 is CSVRWTSGVNEQFF. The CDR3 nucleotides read TGCAGCGTCAGGTGGACTAGTGGGGTCAATGAGCAGTTCTTC.

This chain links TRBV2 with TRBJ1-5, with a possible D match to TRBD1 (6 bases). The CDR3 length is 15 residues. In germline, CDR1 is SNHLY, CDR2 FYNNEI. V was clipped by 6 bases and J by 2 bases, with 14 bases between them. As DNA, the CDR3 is TGTGCCAGCAGCTCTCGCAGGGGCGGCAATCAGCCCCAGCATTTT. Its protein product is CASSSRRGGNQPQHF.

The CDR3 sequence: CASSLRRNTEAFF. CDR3 DNA sequence: TGTGCCAGCAGTCTCCGGAGAAACACTGAAGCTTTCTTT. V usage is TRBV6-4 and J usage is TRBJ1-1; no definite D call. Germline V lookup: CDR1 MRHNA, CDR2 SNTAGT. This CDR3 region has 13 residues. Trimming shortened V by 5 bases and J by 2 bases, and 9 bases separated the two germline ends.

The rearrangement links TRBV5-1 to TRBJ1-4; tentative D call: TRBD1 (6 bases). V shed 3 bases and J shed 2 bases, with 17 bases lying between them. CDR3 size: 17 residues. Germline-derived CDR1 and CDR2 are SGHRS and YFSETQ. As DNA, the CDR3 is TGCGCCAGCAGCTCCGGGACAAAAAAGGGGACTAATGAAAAACTGTTTTTT. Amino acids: CASSSGTKKGTNEKLFF.

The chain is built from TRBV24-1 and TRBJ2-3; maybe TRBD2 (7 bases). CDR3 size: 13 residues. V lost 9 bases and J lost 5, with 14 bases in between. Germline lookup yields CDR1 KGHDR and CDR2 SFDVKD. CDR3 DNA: TGTGCCACCGGGGCGGGGGCGGTAGATACGCAGTATTTT. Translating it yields CATGAGAVDTQYF.

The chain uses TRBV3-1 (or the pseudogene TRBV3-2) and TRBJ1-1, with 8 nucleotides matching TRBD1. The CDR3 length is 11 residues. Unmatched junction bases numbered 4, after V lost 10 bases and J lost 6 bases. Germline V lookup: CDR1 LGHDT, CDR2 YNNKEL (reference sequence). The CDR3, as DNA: TGTGCCACTTTACAGGGGGCTGAAGCTTTCTTT. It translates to CATLQGAEAFF.

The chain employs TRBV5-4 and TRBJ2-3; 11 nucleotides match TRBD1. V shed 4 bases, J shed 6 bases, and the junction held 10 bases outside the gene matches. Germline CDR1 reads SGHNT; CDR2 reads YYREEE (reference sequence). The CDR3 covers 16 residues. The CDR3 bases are TGTGCCAGCAGCCGTGGGGGGACAGGGGGTTGGGATACGCAGTATTTT. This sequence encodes CASSRGGTGGWDTQYF. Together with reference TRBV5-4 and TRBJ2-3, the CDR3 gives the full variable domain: ETGVTQSPTHLIKTRGQQVTLRCSSQSGHNTVSWYQQALGQGPQFIFQYYREEENGRGNFPPRFSGLQFPNYSSELNVNALELDDSALYLCASSRGGTGGWDTQYFGPGTRLTVL.

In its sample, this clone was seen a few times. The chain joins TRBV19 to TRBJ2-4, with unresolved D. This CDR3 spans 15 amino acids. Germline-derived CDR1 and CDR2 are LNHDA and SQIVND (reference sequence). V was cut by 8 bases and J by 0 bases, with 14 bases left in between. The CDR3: CASPVRPLAKNIQYF. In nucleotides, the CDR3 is TGTGCCAGTCCCGTGAGGCCCTTAGCCAAAAACATTCAGTACTTC.

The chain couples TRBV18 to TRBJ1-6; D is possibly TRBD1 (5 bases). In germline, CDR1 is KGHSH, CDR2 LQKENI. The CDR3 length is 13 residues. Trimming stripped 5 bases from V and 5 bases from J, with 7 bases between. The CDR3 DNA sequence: TGTGCCAGCTCATCGACAGATAATTCACCCCTCCACTTT. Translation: CASSSTDNSPLHF.